The 15 T cell receptor beta chains in this list originate from one sample, sequenced in a study of cytomegalovirus exposure and HLA in healthy donors. With 60 Vbeta and 13 Jbeta primers, the PCR was carried out. Profiling relied on immunoSEQ multiplex PCR, and the TCRdb table lists in-frame clones only, not all of them. The profile shows about 130,000 clones, 70% to 75% of them singletons. Sequencing was done on a sample of PBMCs. The receptors were sampled from a male donor in good health and CMV-seronegative.

As to this clone: At one end, the junction sequence differs from germline, possibly due to a read error. The chain uses TRBV30 and TRBJ2-1, with 8 bases lining up with TRBD2. The CDR3 is 15 residues long. Germline-derived CDR1 and CDR2 are GTSNPN and SVGIG (reference sequence). CDR3 sequence (DNA): TGTGCCCGGAGCCAAACCGGGACTAGCTACAATGAGCAGTTCTTC. Amino acids: CARSQTGTSYNEQFF.

The chain carries TRBV5-1 and TRBJ1-1, with 9 bases that match TRBD1. Germline V gene lookup returns CDR1 SGHRS and CDR2 YFSETQ. The V segment lost 3 bases and the J segment 4 bases; nucleotides outside the gene matches: 7. CDR3 length equals 15 residues. CDR3 protein: CASSWGSTGGTEAFF. CDR3 nucleotides: TGCGCCAGCAGCTGGGGGTCGACAGGGGGCACTGAAGCTTTCTTT.

This clone occurred once. V usage is TRBV19 and J usage is TRBJ2-2, with a tentative D call TRBD2 (6 bases). Trimming pared 5 bases from V and 4 bases from J, leaving 11 bases between. The CDR3 loop spans 14 amino acids. Germline assignment: CDR1 LNHDA and CDR2 SQIVND (reference sequence). The CDR3 protein is CASSWDGSTGELFF. CDR3 bases: TGTGCCAGTAGTTGGGACGGGAGCACCGGGGAGCTGTTTTTT.

This clone was recorded only once. This chain links TRBV7-9 with TRBJ2-1; D uncertain. Trimming removed 1 base at V and 3 bases at J, with 13 bases between. Germline V gives CDR1 SEHNR, CDR2 FQNEAQ (reference sequence). This CDR3 has 16 amino acids. This CDR3 is CASSLGSVAFYNEQFF. DNA for the CDR3: TGTGCCAGCAGCTTAGGGAGTGTAGCTTTCTACAATGAGCAGTTCTTC.

The chain uses TRBV19 and TRBJ1-3; a weak D match, TRBD1 (6 bases). V gave up 6 bases and J gave up 0 bases, with 15 bases separating them. CDR1 LNHDA and CDR2 SQIVND come from the germline V gene (reference sequence). This CDR3 has 16 residues. The CDR3 bases are TGTGCCAGTAGGGTGGGGGCCGCCAGCTCTGGAAACACCATATATTTT. Translation gives CASRVGAASSGNTIYF.

The chain uses TRBV19 and TRBJ2-5, with 8 bases lining up with TRBD1. V lost 3 bases, J lost 5 bases, and 8 bases stayed unmatched. Per germline, CDR1 LNHDA and CDR2 SQIVND (reference sequence). The CDR3 is 15 amino acids. The CDR3 DNA reads as TGTGCCAGTAGTATTCACCCAGGGGGCGGGGAGACCCAGTACTTC. Its protein product is CASSIHPGGGETQYF.

Turning to this clone: This specimen includes other DNA sequences encoding the same CDR3. The gene calls are TRBV7-2 and TRBJ2-7; D is perhaps TRBD1 (7 bases). Germline CDR1 and CDR2: SGHTA and FQGNSA. CDR3 size: 15 residues. Trimming removed 0 bases at V and 2 bases at J, with 11 bases between. CDR3 in amino acids: CASSLAQGTPYEQYF. CDR3 DNA: TGTGCCAGCAGCTTAGCACAGGGGACTCCCTACGAGCAGTACTTC. Combining the CDR3 with reference TRBV7-2 and TRBJ2-7 gives the whole variable domain GAGVSQSPSNKVTEKGKDVELRCDPISGHTALYWYRQSLGQGLEFLIYFQGNSAPDKSGLPSDRFSAERTGGSVSTLTIQRTQQEDSAVYLCASSLAQGTPYEQYFGPGTRLTVT.

This clone was seen more than once but under ten times. The rearrangement joins TRBV7-2 to TRBJ1-5; no firm D call. The CDR3 length is 12 residues. Germline V gene sequence: CDR1 SGHTA, CDR2 FQGNSA. V was shortened by 8 bases and J by 4 bases, with 9 bases between the two germline ends. For the CDR3, the DNA is TGTGCCAGCGGGAGCCGAAATCAGCCCCAGCATTTT. It specifies CASGSRNQPQHF.

This clone was counted a few times. This chain connects TRBV28 to TRBJ1-6; 7 bases are a match to TRBD1. The CDR3 runs 14 residues. With 2 bases clipped from V and 9 bases from J, the junction kept 4 bases outside the gene matches. Germline CDR1 reads MDHEN; CDR2 reads SYDVKM. The chain's CDR3 is CASSLPDRVSPLHF. The CDR3 coding sequence is TGTGCCAGCAGTTTACCCGACAGGGTTTCACCCCTCCACTTT.

V and J are TRBV28 and TRBJ2-2; 9 bases line up with TRBD1. V lost 6 bases to trimming and J lost 0 bases; unmatched junction nucleotides: 14. This CDR3 has 19 residues. In germline, CDR1 is MDHEN, CDR2 SYDVKM. CDR3 DNA: TGTGCCAGCAGCAAAATACCGGGACAGGGTCTCCCGAACACCGGGGAGCTGTTTTTT. Protein product: CASSKIPGQGLPNTGELFF.

This sequence joins TRBV7-3 and TRBJ2-7; D gene unclear. Trimming took off 1 base at V and 3 bases at J, with 13 bases between the two ends. CDR1 SGHTA and CDR2 FQGTGA come from the germline V gene. CDR3 length: 15 residues. The CDR3 protein is CASSLSPEPYYEQYF. DNA for the CDR3: TGTGCCAGCAGCTTAAGTCCCGAGCCATACTACGAGCAGTACTTC.

The chain employs TRBV5-6 and TRBJ1-1; 7 nucleotides align to TRBD1. This CDR3 comprises 14 residues. The junction had 8 bases not matched to a gene; V was cut back by 4 bases and J by 5 bases. Germline loops: CDR1 SGHDT, CDR2 YYEEEE. As DNA, the CDR3 is TGTGCCAGCAGCCGATGGACAGGCGGGACTGAAGCTTTCTTT. Its protein product is CASSRWTGGTEAFF.

Only one count was recorded for this clone. The chain couples TRBV6-1 to TRBJ1-1; TRBD1 matches at 8 bases. This CDR3 is 14 amino acids long. Germline CDR1 reads MNHNS; CDR2 reads SASEGT. V gave up 6 bases and J gave up 1 base; unmatched junction bases: 4. The CDR3 sequence: CASRDRAANTEAFF. The CDR3 DNA reads TGTGCCAGCAGGGACAGGGCCGCGAACACTGAAGCTTTCTTT.

The chain has TRBV28 and TRBJ2-3; D unresolved. V was pared by 2 bases and J by 5 bases, with 8 bases between. CDR3 length: 13 residues. The germline V gene has CDR1 MDHEN and CDR2 SYDVKM. In DNA, the CDR3 is TGTGCCAGCAGTTTAGGGTACAGAGATACGCAGTATTTT. Translated, it gives CASSLGYRDTQYF. The entire variable domain, with the rest obtained from reference TRBV28 and TRBJ2-3, is as follows: DVKVTQSSRYLVKRTGEKVFLECVQDMDHENMFWYRQDPGLGLRLIYFSYDVKMKEKGDIPEGYSVSREKKERFSLILESASTNQTSMYLCASSLGYRDTQYFGPGTRLTVL.

The genes are TRBV19 and TRBJ1-5, with D perhaps matching TRBD1 (6 bases). The ends were cut back, 3 bases at V and 3 bases at J, with 12 bases in the middle. The CDR3 consists of 15 residues. Germline assignment: CDR1 LNHDA and CDR2 SQIVND (reference sequence). CDR3 coding DNA: TGTGCCAGTAGTATCGGACAGAATACCAATCAGCCCCAGCATTTT. Its protein is CASSIGQNTNQPQHF.